This paragraph covers one T cell receptor beta chain sequence. Sequencing was performed with immunoSEQ multiplex PCR; in TCRdb, only in-frame clones are kept and a portion is missing. The data contain hundreds of thousands of clones, roughly nine tenths of them seen just once; the ten biggest clones take up 2% to 3%. V was shortened by 5 bases and J by 4 bases, with 33 bases between the two germline ends. CDR1 and CDR2 from the germline V gene are LGHNA and YNFKEQ. The CDR3 consists of 20 residues. This entry belongs to a study of blood T cell repertoires in COVID-19. Study-wide background: Collection of acute and convalescent COVID-19 samples took place in the United States, Italy and Spain. T cells, B-cell-depleted T cells, or PBMCs supplied cDNA or gDNA.

The sequenced sample was PBMCs or T cells enriched from blood (not recorded which). This rearrangement joins TRBV4-2 to TRBJ2-7; a possible D gene is TRBD1 (5 bases). The TCR sequence derives from a man aged 55 to 70 who had recovered from COVID-19. The chain's CDR3 is CASSIHPGQGGTVWIYEQYF. The CDR3 DNA follows: TGTGCCAGCAGCATACACCCTGGGCAGGGCGGAACCGTGTGGATTTACGAGCAGTACTTC.